These 14 T cell receptor beta chains share one sample of origin, sequenced in a study of human T cells and chemical hapten exposure. Time point meaning: healthy volunteer bleed at 6 weeks. From whole blood left unfractionated, total RNA was extracted. TCRdb re-derived calls from the RACE reads in MiXCR, one entry per CDR3 protein. Of fewer than 85,000 distinct CDR3 sequences in the sample, about 9.2% were seen once. The material sequenced was whole blood. The receptor source for this set is a female donor in good health. Some clones in this sample may be carry-over from other donors' samples.

This clonotype was observed many times. This chain links TRBV7-8 with TRBJ2-7; 10 nucleotides line up with TRBD2. The germline V gene has CDR1 SGHVS and CDR2 FQNEAQ. V shed 5 bases, J shed 4 bases, and the junction held 8 bases outside the gene matches. The CDR3 is 15 amino acids. The CDR3 is CASSPTSGVVYEQYF. Written as DNA, the CDR3 is TGTGCCAGCAGCCCAACTAGCGGGGTTGTTTACGAGCAGTACTTC.

The chain couples TRBV29-1 to TRBJ2-1; TRBD2 might be the D (7 bases). The V gene lost 7 bases and the J gene lost 10 bases, with 14 bases spanning the gap. Germline V gene lookup returns CDR1 SQVTM and CDR2 ANQGSEA. The CDR3 extends over 11 amino acids. CDR3 DNA sequence: TGCAGCGCTATCAGGGGAGGGGAGCAGTTCTTC. Amino acids: CSAIRGGEQFF.

This clonotype was seen a handful of times. The V and J genes are TRBV13 and TRBJ1-5, with D unclear. CDR1 is PRHDT and CDR2 is FYEKMQ in the germline V gene (reference sequence). The CDR3 loop spans 12 amino acids. V dropped 0 bases and J dropped 6 bases, with 3 bases sitting between them. DNA for the CDR3: TGTGCCAGCAGCTTAGGGGTTCAGCCCCAGCATTTT. Protein product: CASSLGVQPQHF.

This clonotype showed up many times. This chain links TRBV12-3 or TRBV12-4 with TRBJ1-5; 9 nucleotides agree with TRBD1. The junction had 9 bases not matched to a gene; V was cut back by 5 bases and J by 4 bases. The length of the CDR3 is 16 residues. The DNA for the CDR3 is TGTGCCAGCAGTCATTGGGGGACAGGGCCGAATCAGCCCCAGCATTTT. It translates to CASSHWGTGPNQPQHF.

This clonotype occurred many times. The gene calls are TRBV12-3 or TRBV12-4 and TRBJ1-1; unclear D gene. This CDR3 has 15 amino acids. The V end was cut by 1 base, the J end by 2 bases, with 11 bases between. CDR3 region: CASSLDRAINTEAFF. CDR3 in DNA: TGTGCCAGCAGTTTAGACCGGGCGATCAACACTGAAGCTTTCTTT.

This clonotype was detected many times. J is TRBJ2-1 and V is TRBV5-4; 15 nucleotides match TRBD2. Germline values: CDR1 SGHNT, CDR2 YYREEE (reference sequence). CDR3 size: 17 residues. J lost 3 bases, V lost 4 bases, and 5 bases had no gene match. The CDR3 spells CASSLGLAGGIYNEQFF. CDR3 in DNA: TGTGCCAGCAGCCTTGGACTAGCGGGGGGGATCTACAATGAGCAGTTCTTC.

On this clonotype itself: The junction and the germline gene differ at one end; a read error may be behind it. The chain employs TRBV12-3 or TRBV12-4 and TRBJ2-6, with D perhaps matching TRBD1 (6 bases). This CDR3 is 15 amino acids long. The CDR3 DNA is TGTACCAGCAGTTTCAGGGGATCTGGGGCCAACGTCCTGACTTTC. It codes for CTSSFRGSGANVLTF.

This clonotype is medium-sized in the sample. The chain is built from TRBV14 and TRBJ2-6; D ambiguous. V was clipped by 3 bases and J by 2 bases, with 5 bases between them. Germline V gene sequence: CDR1 SGHDN, CDR2 FVKESK. This CDR3 comprises 14 residues. The CDR3 DNA follows: TGTGCCAGCAGCCAGGTGGCTGGGGCCAACGTCCTGACTTTC. Amino acid sequence: CASSQVAGANVLTF.

J is TRBJ1-1 and V is TRBV12-3 or TRBV12-4; 8 bases are a match to TRBD1. This CDR3 spans 13 amino acids. The ends lost 7 bases at V and 4 bases at J; junction bases unmatched: 5. CDR3 amino acids: CASTPDRATEAFF. CDR3 sequence (DNA): TGTGCCAGCACTCCGGACAGGGCCACTGAAGCTTTCTTT.

The chain links TRBV12-3 or TRBV12-4 to TRBJ1-6; D unclear. V gave up 3 bases and J gave up 6 bases, with 12 bases separating them. The CDR3 is 15 residues long. The CDR3 sequence is CASSFRNTINSPLHF. CDR3 in DNA: TGTGCCAGCAGTTTCCGTAACACTATTAATTCACCCCTCCACTTT.

This clonotype was seen at least ten times. V usage is TRBV6-1 and J usage is TRBJ2-5; D not certain. The CDR3 covers 13 residues. The V gene's germline CDR1 is MNHNS and CDR2 SASEGT. V was pared by 3 bases and J by 4 bases, with 9 bases between. The CDR3 DNA reads as TGTGCCAGCAGTGAGCGGCAAAGAGAGACCCAGTACTTC. It specifies CASSERQRETQYF.

This clonotype was recorded a few times. A much larger clone sits a single nucleotide away, making a read error possible. This sequence joins TRBV29-1 and TRBJ1-1; D might be TRBD1 (6 bases). CDR3 length: 13 amino acids. Per the germline V gene, CDR1 is SQVTM and CDR2 is ANQGSEA. V was cut by 5 bases and J by 1 base, with 11 bases left in between. CDR3 DNA sequence: TGCAGCGTTTACAGGGCCACGAACACTGAAGCTTTCTTT. Amino acids: CSVYRATNTEAFF.

This clonotype showed up many times. The genes are TRBV11-2 and TRBJ1-1; no clear D. Per germline, CDR1 SGHAT and CDR2 FQNNGV. The CDR3 totals 16 residues. V gave up 4 bases and J gave up 1 base, with 16 bases separating them. The CDR3 nucleotides read TGTGCCAGCAGCTCAATAGGATTCGGATCGAACACTGAAGCTTTCTTT. The encoded protein is CASSSIGFGSNTEAFF.

This clonotype was seen a few times. V and J are TRBV12-3 or TRBV12-4 and TRBJ2-6, with D unclear. The CDR3 has 15 amino acids. Trimming took off 3 bases at V and 0 bases at J, with 6 bases between the two ends. For the CDR3, the DNA is TGTGCCAGCAGTTTCGGGCTCTCTGGGGCCAACGTCCTGACTTTC. Amino acid sequence: CASSFGLSGANVLTF.